Each of the 5 T cell receptor beta chains below was sequenced from the same sample in a study of cytomegalovirus exposure and HLA in healthy donors (dated by TCRdb to about 2017). Libraries came from the immunoSEQ multiplex PCR assay. The multiplex PCR relied on a mix of 60 forward primers for TCR Vbeta segments and 13 reverse primers for TCR Jbeta segments. Not all clones reach the TCRdb copy of this immuneACCESS table, which keeps in-frame sequences only. Checked studies attribute under half of the gap to unresolved V genes and leave the rest unexplained. A total of some 150,000 clones appear in this sample, 60% to 85% of them only once. Together, the top ten hold roughly 6.8% of the sample. Sample: PBMCs. The receptor set was obtained from a man in his forties or fifties in good health and CMV-seropositive.

The V and J genes are TRBV6-1 and TRBJ1-4; D is perhaps TRBD1 (5 bases). Germline V gene data show CDR1 as MNHNS and CDR2 as SASEGT. The V gene lost 9 bases and the J gene lost 1 base, with 9 bases spanning the gap. The CDR3 contains 13 residues. CDR3 region: CASTGGTNEKLFF. The CDR3 DNA reads as TGTGCCAGTACCGGGGGAACTAATGAAAAACTGTTTTTT.

This clone was counted once. The gene calls are TRBV11-3 and TRBJ2-5; the match to TRBD2 covers 11 bases. The CDR3 loop spans 15 amino acids. The germline CDR1 and CDR2 sequences are SGHNT and YENEEA. J gave up 5 bases and V 5 bases, and 7 bases lay outside the gene matches. This chain's CDR3 is CASSLSGRAQETQYF. CDR3 sequence (DNA): TGTGCCAGCAGCCTTAGCGGGAGGGCACAGGAGACCCAGTACTTC.

V gene TRBV6-6 combines with J gene TRBJ2-7; the match to TRBD1 covers 7 bases. V trimming: 5 bases; J trimming: 1 base; junction bases outside the gene matches: 11. Germline V CDR1 and CDR2: MNHNY, SVGAGI (reference sequence). This CDR3 is built from 16 residues. The CDR3 bases are TGTGCCAGCAGTCGGGAACAGGGGAGAGGGTCCTACGAGCAGTACTTC. Its protein product is CASSREQGRGSYEQYF.

This chain joins TRBV29-1 and TRBJ1-4, with TRBD1 matching over 10 bases. V lost 7 bases and J lost 3; bases outside the gene matches: 2. CDR1 SQVTM and CDR2 ANQGSEA come from the germline V gene. CDR3 length: 13 amino acids. The CDR3 is CSGQGASNEKLFF. CDR3 DNA sequence: TGCAGCGGACAGGGGGCGTCTAATGAAAAACTGTTTTTT. Full variable domain (missing parts from reference TRBV29-1 and TRBJ1-4): SAVISQKPSRDICQRGTSLTIQCQVDSQVTMMFWYRQQPGQSLTLIATANQGSEATYESGFVIDKFPISRPNLTFSTLTVSNMSPEDSSIYLCSGQGASNEKLFFGSGTQLSVL.

This chain uses TRBV5-6 with TRBJ2-7; TRBD1 matches 7 bases. The CDR3 has 14 residues. Germline assignment: CDR1 SGHDT and CDR2 YYEEEE. The V gene end was trimmed by 7 bases and the J gene end by 0 bases; junction bases not matched to a gene: 7. The CDR3 here is CASGWGQFSYEQYF. Written as DNA, the CDR3 is TGTGCCAGCGGGTGGGGACAGTTCTCCTACGAGCAGTACTTC.